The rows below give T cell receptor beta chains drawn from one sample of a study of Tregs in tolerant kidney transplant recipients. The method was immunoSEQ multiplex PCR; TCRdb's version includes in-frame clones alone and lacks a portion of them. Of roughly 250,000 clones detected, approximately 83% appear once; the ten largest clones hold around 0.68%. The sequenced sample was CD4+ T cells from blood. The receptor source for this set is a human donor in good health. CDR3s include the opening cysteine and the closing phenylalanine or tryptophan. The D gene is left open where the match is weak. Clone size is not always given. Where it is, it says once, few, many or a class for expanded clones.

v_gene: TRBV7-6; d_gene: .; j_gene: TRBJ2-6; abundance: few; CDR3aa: CASSLVAGIGGANVLTF; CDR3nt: TGTGCCAGCAGCTTAGTCGCGGGAATCGGTGGGGCCAACGTCCTGACTTTC
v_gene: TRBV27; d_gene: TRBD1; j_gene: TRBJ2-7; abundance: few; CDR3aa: CASSRPLWTGAYEQYF; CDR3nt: TGTGCCAGCAGTCGACCCCTTTGGACAGGTGCCTACGAGCAGTACTTC
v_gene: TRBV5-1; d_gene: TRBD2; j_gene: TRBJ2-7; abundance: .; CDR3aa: CASSQRVAGSYEQYF; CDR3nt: TGCGCCAGCAGCCAGAGGGTAGCGGGTTCCTACGAGCAGTACTTC
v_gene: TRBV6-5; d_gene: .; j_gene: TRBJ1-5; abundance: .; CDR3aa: CASSYSRWTDQPQHF; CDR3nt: TGTGCCAGCAGTTACTCTAGGTGGACGGATCAGCCCCAGCATTTT
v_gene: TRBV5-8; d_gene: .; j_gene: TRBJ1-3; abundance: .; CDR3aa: CASSSGQRFSGNTIYF; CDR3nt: TGTGCCAGCAGCTCCGGACAGCGCTTCTCTGGAAACACCATATATTTT
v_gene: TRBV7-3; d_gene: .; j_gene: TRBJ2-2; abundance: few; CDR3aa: CASSLNPTNTGELFF; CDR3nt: TGTGCCAGCAGCTTAAACCCCACGAACACCGGGGAGCTGTTTTTT
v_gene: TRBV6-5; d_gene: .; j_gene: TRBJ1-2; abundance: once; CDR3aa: CASSSQEWGYTF; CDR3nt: TGTGCCAGCAGTTCCCAGGAGTGGGGCTACACCTTC
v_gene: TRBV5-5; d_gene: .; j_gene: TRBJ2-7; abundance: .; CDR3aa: CASSLEGVAYEQYF; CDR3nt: TGTGCCAGCAGCTTGGAGGGGGTAGCCTACGAGCAGTACTTC
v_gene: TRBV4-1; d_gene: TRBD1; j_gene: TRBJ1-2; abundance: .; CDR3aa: CASSPPTGGINYGYTF; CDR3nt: TGCGCCAGCAGCCCGCCGACAGGGGGAATTAACTATGGCTACACCTTC
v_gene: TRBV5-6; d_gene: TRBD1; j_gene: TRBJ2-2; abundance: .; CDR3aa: CASSSRQGVTGELFF; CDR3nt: TGTGCCAGCAGCTCCAGACAGGGCGTCACCGGGGAGCTGTTTTTT
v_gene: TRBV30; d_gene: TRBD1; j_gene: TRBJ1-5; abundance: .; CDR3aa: CAWSGQGHSNQPQHF; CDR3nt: TGTGCCTGGAGCGGACAGGGACACTCCAATCAGCCCCAGCATTTT
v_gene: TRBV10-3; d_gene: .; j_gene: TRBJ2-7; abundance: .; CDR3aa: CAISDRYEQYF; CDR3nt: TGTGCCATCAGTGACCGTTACGAGCAGTACTTC
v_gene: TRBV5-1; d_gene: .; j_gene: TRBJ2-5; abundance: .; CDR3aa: CASSLGGSQETQYF; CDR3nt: TGCGCCAGCAGCTTGGGCGGCAGCCAAGAGACCCAGTACTTC
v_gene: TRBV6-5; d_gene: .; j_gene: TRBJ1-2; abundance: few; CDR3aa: CASSPLMGSGGYTF; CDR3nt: TGTGCCAGCAGCCCCTTGATGGGGTCCGGGGGCTACACCTTC
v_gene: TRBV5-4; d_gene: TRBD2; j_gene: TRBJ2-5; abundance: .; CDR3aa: CASSSQRGGRETQYF; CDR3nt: TGTGCCAGCAGCTCCCAGCGGGGGGGCCGGGAGACCCAGTACTTC
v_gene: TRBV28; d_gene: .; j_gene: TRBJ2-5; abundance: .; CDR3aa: CASSLRVQETQYF; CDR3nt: TGTGCCAGCAGTCTACGGGTCCAAGAGACCCAGTACTTC
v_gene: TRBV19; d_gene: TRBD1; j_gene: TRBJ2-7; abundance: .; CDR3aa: CASSERTGMPYEQYF; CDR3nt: TGTGCCAGTAGTGAACGGACAGGTATGCCTTACGAGCAGTACTTC
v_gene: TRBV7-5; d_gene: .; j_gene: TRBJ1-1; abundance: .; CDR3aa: CATSRGGRKRNTEAFF; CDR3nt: TGTGCCACTTCACGGGGAGGGAGAAAGAGGAACACTGAAGCTTTCTTT
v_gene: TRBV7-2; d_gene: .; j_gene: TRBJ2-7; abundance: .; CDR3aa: CASTTPRDPYEQYF; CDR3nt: TGTGCCAGCACCACCCCCAGGGACCCCTACGAGCAGTACTTC